This T cell receptor (beta chain) was recovered during a study of control samples from healthy donors and cancer patients. Sequencing used immunoSEQ multiplex PCR; TCRdb keeps in-frame clones, though not all of them. The profile shows about 96,000 clones, 85% to 95% of them singletons. Input material: blood. The clonotype was recovered from a man in his late teens or twenties in good health.

CDR3: CASSDSARGDTGELFF. CDR3 nucleotides: TGTGCCAGCAGTGACTCTGCCCGAGGGGACACCGGGGAGCTGTTTTTT. The chain carries TRBV6-4 and TRBJ2-2; the D gene could be TRBD1 or TRBD2 (5 bases each). Trimming cost V 0 bases and J 3 bases, with 11 bases left between them. This CDR3 contains 16 residues. Per the germline V gene, CDR1 is MRHNA and CDR2 is SNTAGT.